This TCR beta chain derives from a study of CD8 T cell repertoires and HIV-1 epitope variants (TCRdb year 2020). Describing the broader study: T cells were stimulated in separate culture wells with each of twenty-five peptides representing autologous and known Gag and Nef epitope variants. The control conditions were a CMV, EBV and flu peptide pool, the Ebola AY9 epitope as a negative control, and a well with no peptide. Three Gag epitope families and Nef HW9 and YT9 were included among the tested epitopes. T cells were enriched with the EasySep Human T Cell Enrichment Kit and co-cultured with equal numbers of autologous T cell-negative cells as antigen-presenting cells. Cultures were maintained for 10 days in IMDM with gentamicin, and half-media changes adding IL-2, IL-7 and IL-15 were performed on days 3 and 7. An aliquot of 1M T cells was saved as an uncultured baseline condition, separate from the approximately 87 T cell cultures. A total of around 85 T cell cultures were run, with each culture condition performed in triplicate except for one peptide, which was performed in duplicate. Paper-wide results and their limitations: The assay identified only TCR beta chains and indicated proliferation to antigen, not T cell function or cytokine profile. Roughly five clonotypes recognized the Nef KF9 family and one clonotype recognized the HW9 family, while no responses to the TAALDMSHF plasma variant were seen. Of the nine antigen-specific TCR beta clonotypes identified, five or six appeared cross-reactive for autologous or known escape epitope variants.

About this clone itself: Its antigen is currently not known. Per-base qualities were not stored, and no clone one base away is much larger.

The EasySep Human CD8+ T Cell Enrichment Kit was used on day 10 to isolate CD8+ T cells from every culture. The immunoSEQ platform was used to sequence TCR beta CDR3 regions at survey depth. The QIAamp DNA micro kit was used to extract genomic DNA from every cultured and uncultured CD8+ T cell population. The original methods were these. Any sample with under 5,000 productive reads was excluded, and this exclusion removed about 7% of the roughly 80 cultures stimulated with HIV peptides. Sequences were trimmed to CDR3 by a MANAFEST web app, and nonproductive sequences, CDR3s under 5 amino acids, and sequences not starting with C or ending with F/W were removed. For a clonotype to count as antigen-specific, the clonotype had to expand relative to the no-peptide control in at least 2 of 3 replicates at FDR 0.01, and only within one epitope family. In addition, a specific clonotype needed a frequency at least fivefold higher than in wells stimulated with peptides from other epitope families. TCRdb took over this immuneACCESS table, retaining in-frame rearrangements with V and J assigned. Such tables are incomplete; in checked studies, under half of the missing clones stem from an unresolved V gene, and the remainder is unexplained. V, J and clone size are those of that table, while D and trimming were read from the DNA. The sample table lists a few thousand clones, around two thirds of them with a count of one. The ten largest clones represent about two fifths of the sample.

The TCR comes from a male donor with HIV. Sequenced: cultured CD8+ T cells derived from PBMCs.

The DNA is as follows: TGTGCCAGCAGCTTCCAGGGGGGATCCGAGCAGTACTTC. This is translated as CASSFQGGSEQYF. Recombination connected TRBV5-4 to TRBJ2-7; TRBD1 is possibly the D segment (7 matching bases). CDR1 and CDR2 (SGHNT, YYREEE) derive from the germline V gene (reference sequence). There are 13 amino acids in the CDR3, from cysteine to phenylalanine inclusive. CDR3 DNA only is kept here, 39 bases in frame from base 1. V is pared back by 2 bases and J by 6 bases, with 12 bases lying between the germline termini.